Following are 3 T cell receptor beta chains from one sample sequenced in a study of cytomegalovirus exposure and HLA in healthy donors. PCR amplification relied on 60 Vbeta primers (plus 13 Jbeta primers). TCRdb keeps only in-frame clones here, not all; method: immunoSEQ multiplex PCR. The repertoire holds roughly 160,000 clones, with around 80% as singletons. Sequencing was carried out using PBMCs. The origin of the receptors is a man aged 40-50 years in good health and CMV-seronegative.

CDR3 residues: CASSLGKGGLETQYF. The CDR3 bases are TGTGCCAGCAGCTTAGGAAAGGGAGGGCTCGAGACCCAGTACTTC. This chain connects TRBV7-2 to TRBJ2-5, with TRBD2 matching over 7 bases. In germline, CDR1 is SGHTA, CDR2 FQGNSA. The junction had 7 bases not matched to a gene; V was cut back by 1 base and J by 5 bases. CDR3 length: 15 residues.

The gene calls are TRBV6-5 and TRBJ2-7; TRBD1 might be the D (5 bases). From germline, CDR1 is MNHEY and CDR2 SVGAGI. This CDR3 has 12 amino acids. V lost 6 bases and J lost 5, with 11 bases in between. This CDR3 reads CASSIRVNEQYF. DNA of the CDR3: TGTGCCAGCAGCATCAGGGTGAACGAGCAGTACTTC.

CDR3 in DNA: TGTGCCAGCAGCCCGGGGCAGGGGCGCTACAATGAGCAGTTCTTC. Its translation: CASSPGQGRYNEQFF. V gene TRBV14 combines with J gene TRBJ2-1; D might be TRBD1 (6 bases). Trimming took 4 bases from V and 3 from J, leaving 13 bases between them. The CDR3 sequence is 15 residues long. The germline CDR1 and CDR2 sequences are SGHDN and FVKESK.